This paragraph reports one T cell receptor (beta chain). The data were taken from a study of blood T cell repertoires in COVID-19. The overall study: PBMCs, B-cell-depleted T cells, or T cells provided the cDNA or gDNA that made up the material.

The germline V and J ends were trimmed by 5 bases and 8 bases, with 21 bases remaining between them. CDR1 and CDR2 (germline): SGHTA, FQGNSA. This CDR3 spans 15 amino acids. Generated by immunoSEQ multiplex PCR, the TCRdb table keeps only in-frame clones and is missing some. This table has about 150,000 clones, 78% appearing once. The source material was peripheral blood. This receptor was obtained from an elderly man with acute or convalescent COVID-19. This sequence joins TRBV7-2 and TRBJ1-2, with D possibly being TRBD1 (6 bases). The CDR3 DNA reads TGTGCCAGCAGCCAACAGGGTAGCCTTAGGATGGGCTACACCTTC. It specifies CASSQQGSLRMGYTF.